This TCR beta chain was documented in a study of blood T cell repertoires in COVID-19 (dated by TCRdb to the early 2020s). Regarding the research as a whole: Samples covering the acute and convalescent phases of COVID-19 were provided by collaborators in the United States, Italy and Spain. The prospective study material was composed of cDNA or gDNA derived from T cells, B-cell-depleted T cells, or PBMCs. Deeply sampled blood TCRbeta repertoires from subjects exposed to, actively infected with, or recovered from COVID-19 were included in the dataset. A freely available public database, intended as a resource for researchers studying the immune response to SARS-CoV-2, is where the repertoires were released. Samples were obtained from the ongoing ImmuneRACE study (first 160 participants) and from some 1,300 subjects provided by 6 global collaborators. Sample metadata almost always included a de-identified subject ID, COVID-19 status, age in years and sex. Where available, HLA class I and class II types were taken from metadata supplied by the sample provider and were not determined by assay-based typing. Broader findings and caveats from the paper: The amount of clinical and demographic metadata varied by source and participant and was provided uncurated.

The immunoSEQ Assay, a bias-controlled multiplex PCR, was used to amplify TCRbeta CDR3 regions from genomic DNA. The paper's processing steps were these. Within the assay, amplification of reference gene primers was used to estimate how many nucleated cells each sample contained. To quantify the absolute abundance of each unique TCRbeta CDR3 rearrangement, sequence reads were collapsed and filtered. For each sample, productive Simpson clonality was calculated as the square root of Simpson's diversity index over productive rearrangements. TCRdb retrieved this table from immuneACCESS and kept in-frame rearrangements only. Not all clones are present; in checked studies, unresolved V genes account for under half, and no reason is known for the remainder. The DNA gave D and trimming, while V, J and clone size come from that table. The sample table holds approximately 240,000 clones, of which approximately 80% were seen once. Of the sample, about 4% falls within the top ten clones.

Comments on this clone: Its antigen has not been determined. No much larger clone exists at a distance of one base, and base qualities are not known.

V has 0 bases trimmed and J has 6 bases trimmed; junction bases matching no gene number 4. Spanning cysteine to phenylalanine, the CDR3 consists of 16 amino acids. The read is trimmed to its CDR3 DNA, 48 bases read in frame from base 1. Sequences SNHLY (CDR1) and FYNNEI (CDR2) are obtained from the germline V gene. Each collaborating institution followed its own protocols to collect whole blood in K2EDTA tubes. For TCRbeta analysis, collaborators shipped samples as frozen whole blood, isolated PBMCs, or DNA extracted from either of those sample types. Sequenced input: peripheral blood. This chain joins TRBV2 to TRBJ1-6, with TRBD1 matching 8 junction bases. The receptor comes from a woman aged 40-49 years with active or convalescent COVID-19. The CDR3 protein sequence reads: CASSEALGQGNSPLHF. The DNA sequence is TGTGCCAGCAGTGAAGCGCTTGGACAGGGTAATTCACCCCTCCACTTT. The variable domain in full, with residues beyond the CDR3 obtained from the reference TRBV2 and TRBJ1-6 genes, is EPEVTQTPSHQVTQMGQEVILRCVPISNHLYFYWYRQILGQKVEFLVSFYNNEISEKSEIFDDQFSVERPDGSNFTLKIRSTKLEDSAMYFCASSEALGQGNSPLHFGNGTRLTVT.